This T cell receptor beta chain was captured in a study of vaccination and CD4 T cells after COVID-19. This clonotype turned up a few times. Its target is unknown. Time point of the sample: late sampling 161 to 241 days after vaccination in three convalescent patients. Treatment defined: roughly nine-day PBMC culture with coronavirus spike peptide pools or control peptides (ViraFEST assay). The Oncomine TCR Beta short-read assay generated sequence data from the DNA of cultured CD4+ T cells. TCRdb fed the PCR reads into MiXCR, producing one record per CDR3 protein. The sample has 20,000 to 25,000 distinct CDR3 sequences; around two fifths are singletons. This CDR3 contains 16 residues. V was shortened by 1 base and J by 0 bases, with 11 bases between the two germline ends. Germline values: CDR1 MNHNS, CDR2 SASEGT.

The sequence was obtained from a human donor who had recovered from COVID-19. The material was CD4+ T cells from blood, cultured in vitro, obtained about 7 months after SARS-CoV-2 vaccination. This rearrangement joins TRBV6-1 to TRBJ2-3; the D gene is possibly TRBD2 (5 bases). The CDR3 nucleotides read TGTGCCAGCAGTGAAGAATTAGCGTTAAGCACAGATACGCAGTATTTT. Encoded protein: CASSEELALSTDTQYF.